This paragraph covers one TCR beta chain sequence. Its antigen specificity is not known. The library was produced with the immunoSEQ multiplex PCR assay. TCRdb provides this immuneACCESS table in a form limited to in-frame rearrangements. Some clones are lacking; in checked studies, under half of them reflect an unresolved V gene, and why the rest are absent is not known. The table kept for this sample lists approximately 190,000 clones. Together, the top ten hold around 2% of the sample. The sample is drawn from a study of control samples from healthy donors and cancer patients (dated by TCRdb to about 2020). There are 13 amino acids in the CDR3, from cysteine to phenylalanine inclusive. Of the read, only the CDR3 DNA is kept; its 39 bases are in frame from base 1. The CDR1 and CDR2 encoded by the germline V gene (reference sequence) are SEHNR and FQNEAQ. Deletion took 5 bases off V and 1 base off J, with a span of 9 bases between the germline ends.

The source of this sequence is a young woman in good health. This receptor chain uses TRBV7-9 and TRBJ2-7, and perhaps TRBD2 as D gene, on 5 matching bases. Input material: blood. The CDR3 reads as follows: CASSAGLSYEQYF. The DNA sequence is as follows: TGTGCCAGCAGCGCCGGACTTTCCTACGAGCAGTACTTC.